These 18 T cell receptor beta chains were sequenced from one sample in a study of metastatic and nonmetastatic thyroid tumors. Patients were all untreated before their thyroid surgery. MiXCR was used by TCRdb to re-call the PCR reads. This sample has around 23,000 clones; 20% to 30% occur once, and the top ten carry roughly 5.5%. The sequenced sample was tumor tissue. All receptors come from a female donor with papillary thyroid cancer or a benign thyroid nodule (not recorded which). Some clones in this sample may be carry-over from other donors' samples.

This clone was seen at least ten times. The rearrangement joins TRBV2 to TRBJ2-3; D unclear. The germline V gene has CDR1 SNHLY and CDR2 FYNNEI. Trimming took 5 bases from V and 2 from J, leaving 11 bases between them. The CDR3 contains 14 residues. For the CDR3, the DNA is TGTGCCAGCAGTCCCTCTATCCTCACAGATACGCAGTATTTT. Translated, it gives CASSPSILTDTQYF.

This chain's CDR3 is CASSSERYYTQYF. CDR3 in DNA: TGTGCCAGCAGCTCAGAACGTTACTATACGCAGTATTTT. J is TRBJ2-3 and V is TRBV7-9; no clear D gene. Germline CDR1 reads SEHNR; CDR2 reads FQNEAQ (reference sequence). Trimming left V 4 bases short and J 7 bases short, with 12 bases between. CDR3 length: 13 residues.

This clone was detected many times. This chain joins TRBV30 and TRBJ2-3, with a tentative D call TRBD2 (7 bases). CDR3 length: 14 residues. CDR1 GTSNPN and CDR2 SVGIG come from the germline V gene (reference sequence). V lost 3 bases to trimming and J lost 7 bases, with 17 bases between them. The CDR3: CAWRARGREHTQYF. CDR3 DNA sequence: TGTGCCTGGAGGGCGCGGGGGCGCGAACATACGCAGTATTTT.

As for this clone: A single base separates this from a much larger clone, so it may be a read error. V gene TRBV3-1 combines with J gene TRBJ1-1; D perhaps matches TRBD1 (5 bases). Germline assignment: CDR1 LGHDT and CDR2 YNNKEL (reference sequence). CDR3 length: 13 residues. Here the CDR3 DNA reads TGTGCCAGCATCCAAGGAGGCAGGGCCGGTGCTTTCTTT. This encodes CASIQGGRAGAFF.

About this clone itself: A read error may explain this, as a much larger clone is one base away. Other DNA sequences of this sample code for an identical CDR3. V and J are TRBV5-4 and TRBJ1-5, with D unclear. V gave up 4 bases and J gave up 6 bases, with 14 bases separating them. Germline loops: CDR1 SGHNT, CDR2 YYREEE (reference sequence). The CDR3 covers 14 residues. The CDR3 is CASSLGGAGQPQHF. The CDR3 DNA follows: TGTGCCAGCAGCCTTGGAGGCGCAGGTCAGCCCCAGCATTTT.

The table lists this clone with many counts. The chain combines TRBV10-3 with TRBJ1-1; possibly TRBD1 for D (5 bases). The V end lost 7 bases, the J end lost 3 bases, and 21 bases lay between the germline ends. CDR3 length equals 16 residues. The germline V gene has CDR1 ENHRY and CDR2 SYGVKD. The CDR3: CAITPGHALSYTEAFF. The CDR3 DNA follows: TGTGCCATCACCCCGGGGCATGCCCTAAGCTACACTGAAGCTTTCTTT.

This clone was picked up a small number of times. The sample carries other DNA sequences with the same CDR3. The chain has TRBV5-1 and TRBJ2-1; TRBD1 matches at 9 bases. Germline assignment: CDR1 SGHRS and CDR2 YFSETQ. CDR3 length equals 16 residues. The ends lost 0 bases at V and 7 bases at J; junction bases unmatched: 8. This chain's CDR3 is CASSLEQGARSNEQFF. In DNA form, the CDR3 reads TGCGCCAGCAGCTTGGAACAGGGGGCTAGGTCGAATGAGCAGTTCTTC.

This clone showed up many times. The chain couples TRBV4-1 to TRBJ1-3; TRBD1 is a possible D gene (5 bases). In germline, CDR1 is MGHRA, CDR2 YSYEKL. The CDR3 runs to 16 residues. V shed 3 bases and J shed 3 bases, with 15 bases lying between them. In nucleotides, the CDR3 is TGCGCCAGCAGCCAGGGACCGATAACGGGTGGAAACACCATATATTTT. This sequence encodes CASSQGPITGGNTIYF.

This clone was observed many times. The chain combines TRBV10-3 with TRBJ1-1; 7 nucleotides line up with TRBD1. V was clipped by 2 bases and J by 6 bases; unmatched bases: 6. The CDR3 spans 14 residues. CDR1 is ENHRY and CDR2 is SYGVKD in the germline V gene. The CDR3 DNA is TGTGCCATCAGTGAGACCTACAGGGGCGCTGAAGCTTTCTTT. It encodes CAISETYRGAEAFF.

This clone was recorded many times. CDR3 sequence: CASSLGGLFGAGLNTGELFF. The CDR3 region has the DNA TGTGCCAGCAGCTTAGGGGGCCTATTTGGAGCGGGTCTGAACACCGGGGAGCTGTTTTTT. The chain joins TRBV7-4 to TRBJ2-2, with D maybe TRBD2 (6 bases). The CDR3 is 20 amino acids. Trimming pared 1 base from V and 1 base from J, leaving 22 bases between. Germline lookup yields CDR1 SGHVT and CDR2 SQSDAQ.

There are many counts of this clone. The CDR3: CASTIHGGNTEAFF. In DNA, the CDR3 is TGTGCCAGCACTATACATGGGGGCAACACTGAAGCTTTCTTT. The genes are TRBV28 and TRBJ1-1; D is perhaps TRBD1 (6 bases). Germline CDR1 is MDHEN and CDR2 is SYDVKM. This CDR3 region has 14 residues. The V end lost 7 bases, the J end lost 2 bases, and 14 bases lay between the germline ends.

This clone was seen a few times. The rearrangement links TRBV6-2 or TRBV6-3 to TRBJ2-1, with 11 bases matching TRBD2. In germline, CDR1 is MNHEY, CDR2 SVGEGT. V trimming: 6 bases; J trimming: 7 bases; junction bases outside the gene matches: 8. The CDR3 contains 15 residues. DNA for the CDR3: TGTGCCAGCAGATATAGCGGGAGGGCCTTGAATGAGCAGTTCTTC. It translates to CASRYSGRALNEQFF.

This clone was detected ten times or more. The gene calls are TRBV6-1 and TRBJ2-1; possible D gene TRBD1, 5 bases. There are 15 residues in the CDR3. CDR1 is MNHNS and CDR2 is SASEGT in the germline V gene. Trimming left V 4 bases short and J 6 bases short, with 16 bases between. The CDR3, as DNA: TGTGCCAGCAGTGCGGGTAAGGGGATTCTCAATGAGCAGTTCTTC. Protein product: CASSAGKGILNEQFF.

This clone was observed many times. The chain is built from TRBV5-1 and TRBJ2-1, with 9 bases identical to TRBD1. The CDR3 has 13 amino acids. V was clipped by 4 bases and J by 7 bases; unmatched bases: 3. CDR1 is SGHRS, CDR2 YFSETQ, per germline. The DNA for the CDR3 is TGCGCCAGCAGCCGGGACAGGGCGAATGAGCAGTTCTTC. Amino acid sequence: CASSRDRANEQFF. Complete variable domain (other parts from reference TRBV5-1 and TRBJ2-1): KAGVTQTPRYLIKTRGQQVTLSCSPISGHRSVSWYQQTPGQGLQFLFEYFSETQRNKGNFPGRFSGRQFSNSRSEMNVSTLELGDSALYLCASSRDRANEQFFGPGTRLTVL.

This clone occurred many times. For the CDR3, the DNA is TGCGCCAGCAGCTTCGGGACAGGGTCCCACACTGAAGCTTTCTTT. Amino acid sequence: CASSFGTGSHTEAFF. This chain links TRBV5-1 with TRBJ1-1, with TRBD1 matching over 9 bases. CDR1 and CDR2 (germline): SGHRS, YFSETQ. CDR3 length: 15 amino acids. J lost 3 bases, V lost 2 bases, and 5 bases had no gene match.

By its share, this clone is medium-sized. The V call is TRBV27, the J call TRBJ1-6; D is perhaps TRBD1 (5 bases). Trimming shortened V by 3 bases and J by 9 bases, and 6 bases separated the two germline ends. The CDR3 totals 12 residues. The germline gives CDR1 MNHEY, CDR2 SMNVEV (reference sequence). The CDR3 sequence: CASSFGGSPLHF. The CDR3 nucleotides are TGTGCCAGCAGTTTCGGGGGTTCACCCCTCCACTTT.

At least ten counts were recorded for this clone. This chain uses TRBV13 with TRBJ2-3, with 8 bases fitting TRBD2. After removal of 3 bases from V and 2 bases from J, the junction contained 7 bases not matched to a gene. Germline V CDR1 and CDR2: PRHDT, FYEKMQ (reference sequence). CDR3 length: 16 residues. The CDR3 nucleotides read TGTGCCAGCAGCTTCCGACTAGCGAGAATCACAGATACGCAGTATTTT. Translating it yields CASSFRLARITDTQYF.

This clone came up many times. This chain connects TRBV5-4 to TRBJ1-6; D may be TRBD1 (6 bases). There are 13 residues in the CDR3. V lost 2 bases, J lost 8 bases, and 8 bases lay in between. Germline V gene lookup returns CDR1 SGHNT and CDR2 YYREEE (reference sequence). The CDR3 bases are TGTGCCAGCAGCTTTTCAGGGGATTCACCCCTCCACTTT. Translation gives CASSFSGDSPLHF. Full variable domain (remainder filled in from reference TRBV5-4 and TRBJ1-6): ETGVTQSPTHLIKTRGQQVTLRCSSQSGHNTVSWYQQALGQGPQFIFQYYREEENGRGNFPPRFSGLQFPNYSSELNVNALELDDSALYLCASSFSGDSPLHFGNGTRLTVT.